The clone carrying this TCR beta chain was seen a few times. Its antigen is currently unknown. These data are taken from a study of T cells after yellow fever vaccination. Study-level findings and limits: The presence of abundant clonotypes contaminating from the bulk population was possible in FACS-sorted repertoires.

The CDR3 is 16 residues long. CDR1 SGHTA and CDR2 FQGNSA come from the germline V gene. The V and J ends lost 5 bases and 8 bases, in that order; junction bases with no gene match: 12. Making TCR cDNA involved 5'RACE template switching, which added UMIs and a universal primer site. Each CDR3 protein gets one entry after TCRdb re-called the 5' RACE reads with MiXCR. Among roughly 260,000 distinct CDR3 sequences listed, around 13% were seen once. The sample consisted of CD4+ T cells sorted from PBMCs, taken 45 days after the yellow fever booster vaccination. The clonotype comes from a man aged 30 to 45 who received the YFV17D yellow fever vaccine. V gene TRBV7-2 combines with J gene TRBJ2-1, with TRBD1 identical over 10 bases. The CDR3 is CASSLTGGGTPHEQFF. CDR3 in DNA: TGTGCCAGCAGCCTGACAGGGGGCGGGACCCCCCATGAGCAGTTCTTC.